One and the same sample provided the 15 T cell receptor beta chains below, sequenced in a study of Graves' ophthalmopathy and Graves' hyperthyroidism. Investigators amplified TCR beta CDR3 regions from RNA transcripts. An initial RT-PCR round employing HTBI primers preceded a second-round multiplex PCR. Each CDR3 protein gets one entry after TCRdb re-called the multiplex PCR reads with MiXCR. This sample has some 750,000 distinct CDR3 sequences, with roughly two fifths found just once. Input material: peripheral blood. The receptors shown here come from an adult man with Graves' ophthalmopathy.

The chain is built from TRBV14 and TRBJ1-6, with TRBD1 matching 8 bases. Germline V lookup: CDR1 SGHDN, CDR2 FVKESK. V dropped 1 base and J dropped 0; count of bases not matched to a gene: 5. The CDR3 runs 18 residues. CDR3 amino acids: CASSQGQGFSSYNSPLHF. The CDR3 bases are TGTGCCAGCAGCCAAGGACAGGGGTTCAGCTCCTATAATTCACCCCTCCACTTT. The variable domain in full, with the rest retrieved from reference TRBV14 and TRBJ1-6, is EAGVTQFPSHSVIEKGQTVTLRCDPISGHDNLYWYRRVMGKEIKFLLHFVKESKQDESGMPNNRFLAERTGGTYSTLKVQPAELEDSGVYFCASSQGQGFSSYNSPLHFGNGTRLTVT.

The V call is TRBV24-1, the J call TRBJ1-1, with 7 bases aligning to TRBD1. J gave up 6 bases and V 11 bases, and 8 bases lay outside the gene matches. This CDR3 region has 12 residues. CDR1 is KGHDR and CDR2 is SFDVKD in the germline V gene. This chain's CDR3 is CASTSGGAEAFF. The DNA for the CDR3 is TGTGCCAGCACATCAGGGGGGGCTGAAGCTTTCTTT.

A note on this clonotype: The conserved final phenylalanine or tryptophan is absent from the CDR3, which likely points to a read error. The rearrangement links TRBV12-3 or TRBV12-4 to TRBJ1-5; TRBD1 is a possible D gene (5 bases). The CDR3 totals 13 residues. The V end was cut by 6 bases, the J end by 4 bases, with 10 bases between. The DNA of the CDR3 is TGTGCCAGCAGGGGGCAGGGAAATCAGCCCCAGCATGTT. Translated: CASRGQGNQPQHV.

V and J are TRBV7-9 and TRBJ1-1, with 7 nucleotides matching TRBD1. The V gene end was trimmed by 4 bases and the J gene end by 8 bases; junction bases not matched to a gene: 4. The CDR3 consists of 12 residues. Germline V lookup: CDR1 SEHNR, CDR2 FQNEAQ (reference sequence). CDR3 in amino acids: CASSWGQKEAFF. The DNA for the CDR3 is TGTGCCAGCAGCTGGGGACAGAAAGAAGCTTTCTTT. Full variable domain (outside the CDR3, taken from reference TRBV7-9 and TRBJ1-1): DTGVSQNPRHKITKRGQNVTFRCDPISEHNRLYWYRQTLGQGPEFLTYFQNEAQLEKSRLLSDRFSAERPKGSFSTLEIQRTEQGDSAMYLCASSWGQKEAFFGQGTRLTVV.

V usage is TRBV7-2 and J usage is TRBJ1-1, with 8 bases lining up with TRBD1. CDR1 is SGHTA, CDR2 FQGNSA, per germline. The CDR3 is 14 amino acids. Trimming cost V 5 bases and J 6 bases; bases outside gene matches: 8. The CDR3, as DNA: TGTGCCAGCAGCAGGACAGGGTTTGAGGCTGAAGCTTTCTTT. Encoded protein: CASSRTGFEAEAFF.

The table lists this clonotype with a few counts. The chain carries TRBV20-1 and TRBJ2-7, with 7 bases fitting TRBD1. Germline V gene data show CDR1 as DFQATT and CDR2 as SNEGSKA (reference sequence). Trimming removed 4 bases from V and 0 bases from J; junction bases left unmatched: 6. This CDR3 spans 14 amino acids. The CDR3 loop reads CSANDRENSYEQYF. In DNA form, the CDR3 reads TGCAGTGCTAACGACAGGGAAAACTCCTACGAGCAGTACTTC.

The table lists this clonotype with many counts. CDR3: CASSFPPRGKDSPLHF. In DNA form, the CDR3 reads TGTGCCAGCAGCTTCCCTCCGAGGGGGAAGGATTCACCCCTCCACTTT. V is TRBV7-2 and J is TRBJ1-6; D may be TRBD1 (6 bases). The CDR3 contains 16 residues. The germline CDR1 and CDR2 sequences are SGHTA and FQGNSA. V lost 3 bases and J lost 8, with 17 bases in between.

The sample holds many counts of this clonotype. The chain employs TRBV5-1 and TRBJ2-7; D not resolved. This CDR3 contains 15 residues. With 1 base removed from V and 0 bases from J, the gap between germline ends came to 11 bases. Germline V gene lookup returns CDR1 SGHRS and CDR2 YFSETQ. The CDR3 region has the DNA TGCGCCAGCAGCTTGAATACAGCTCCCTCCTACGAGCAGTACTTC. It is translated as CASSLNTAPSYEQYF.

The CDR3 region is CASIDRGTGELFF. The CDR3 DNA follows: TGTGCCAGTATTGACCGTGGCACCGGGGAGCTGTTTTTT. The rearrangement links TRBV19 to TRBJ2-2; no firm D call. The germline CDR1 and CDR2 sequences are LNHDA and SQIVND (reference sequence). The CDR3 length is 13 residues. V lost 7 bases to trimming and J lost 4 bases, with 10 bases between them. Full variable domain (remainder filled in from reference TRBV19 and TRBJ2-2): DGGITQSPKYLFRKEGQNVTLSCEQNLNHDAMYWYRQDPGQGLRLIYYSQIVNDFQKGDIAEGYSVSREKKESFPLTVTSAQKNPTAFYLCASIDRGTGELFFGEGSRLTVL.

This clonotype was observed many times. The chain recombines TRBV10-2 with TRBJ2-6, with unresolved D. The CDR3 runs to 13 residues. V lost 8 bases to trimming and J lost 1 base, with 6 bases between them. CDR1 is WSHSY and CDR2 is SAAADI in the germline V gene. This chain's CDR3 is CASHTSGANVLTF. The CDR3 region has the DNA TGCGCCAGCCACACGTCTGGGGCCAACGTCCTGACTTTC.

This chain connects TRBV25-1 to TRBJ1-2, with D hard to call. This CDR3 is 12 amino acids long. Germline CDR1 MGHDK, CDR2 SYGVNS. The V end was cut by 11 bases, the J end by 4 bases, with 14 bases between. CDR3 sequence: CAWSQAGYGYTF. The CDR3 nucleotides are TGTGCCTGGAGTCAGGCAGGCTATGGCTACACCTTC.

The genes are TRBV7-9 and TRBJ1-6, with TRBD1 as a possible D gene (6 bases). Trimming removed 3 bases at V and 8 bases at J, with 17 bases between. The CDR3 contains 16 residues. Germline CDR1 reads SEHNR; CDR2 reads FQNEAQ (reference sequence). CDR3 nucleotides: TGTGCCAGCAGCTTGTCAGGGACACCGGTCGATTCACCCCTCCACTTT. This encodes CASSLSGTPVDSPLHF. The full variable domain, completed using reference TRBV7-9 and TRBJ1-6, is DTGVSQNPRHKITKRGQNVTFRCDPISEHNRLYWYRQTLGQGPEFLTYFQNEAQLEKSRLLSDRFSAERPKGSFSTLEIQRTEQGDSAMYLCASSLSGTPVDSPLHFGNGTRLTVT.

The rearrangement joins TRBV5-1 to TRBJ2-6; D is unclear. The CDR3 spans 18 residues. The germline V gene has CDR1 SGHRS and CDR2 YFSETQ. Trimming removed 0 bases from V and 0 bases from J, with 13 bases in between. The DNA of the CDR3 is TGCGCCAGCAGCTTGGATCCACAAGCGTCCTCTGGGGCCAACGTCCTGACTTTC. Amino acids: CASSLDPQASSGANVLTF.

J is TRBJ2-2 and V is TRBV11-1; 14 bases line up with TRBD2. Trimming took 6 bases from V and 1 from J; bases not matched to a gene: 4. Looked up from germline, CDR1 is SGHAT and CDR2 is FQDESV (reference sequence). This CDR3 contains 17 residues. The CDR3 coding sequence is TGTGCCAGCAGGGGGACTAGCGGGAGAGGGAACACCGGGGAGCTGTTTTTT. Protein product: CASRGTSGRGNTGELFF.

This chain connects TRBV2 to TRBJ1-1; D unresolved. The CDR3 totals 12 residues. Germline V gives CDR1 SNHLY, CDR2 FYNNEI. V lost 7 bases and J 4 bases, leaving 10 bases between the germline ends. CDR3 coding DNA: TGTGCCAGCATTATGGGGTCCACTGAAGCTTTCTTT. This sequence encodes CASIMGSTEAFF.